This T cell receptor (beta chain) was found in a study of human T cells and chemical hapten exposure. Via MiXCR, TCRdb re-called the RACE reads, giving one row per CDR3 protein. The sample contains 350,000 to 400,000 distinct CDR3 sequences, approximately 5% of which appear only once. This clonotype was seen repeatedly, ten times or more. Time point here: pre-sensitization, week 0. The sample's treatment: therapeutic diphenylcyclopropenone sensitization with weekly scalp DPC. The V gene lost 1 base and the J gene lost 6 bases, with 8 bases spanning the gap. Germline CDR1 and CDR2: SGHRS and YFSETQ. The CDR3 loop spans 12 amino acids.

The chain links TRBV5-1 to TRBJ2-7; tentative D call: TRBD1 (6 bases). The TCR comes from a woman aged 50 to 65 with alopecia areata. Some clones in this sample may be carry-over from other donors' samples. This specimen was whole blood, taken in connection with sensitization to the hapten diphenylcyclopropenone (DPC). The CDR3 spells CASSLTGSEQYF. CDR3 DNA: TGCGCCAGCAGCTTGACAGGGTCCGAGCAGTACTTC.